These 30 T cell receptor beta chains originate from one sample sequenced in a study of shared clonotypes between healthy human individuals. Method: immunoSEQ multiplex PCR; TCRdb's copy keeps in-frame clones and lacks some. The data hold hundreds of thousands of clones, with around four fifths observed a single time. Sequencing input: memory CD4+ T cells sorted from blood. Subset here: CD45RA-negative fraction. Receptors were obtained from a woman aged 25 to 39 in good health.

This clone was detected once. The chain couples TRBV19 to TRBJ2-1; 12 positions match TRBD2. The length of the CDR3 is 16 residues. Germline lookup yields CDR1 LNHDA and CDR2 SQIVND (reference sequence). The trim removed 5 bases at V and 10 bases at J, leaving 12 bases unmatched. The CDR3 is CASSQRGTSGSGEQFF. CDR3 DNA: TGTGCCAGTAGTCAACGGGGGACTAGCGGGTCGGGGGAGCAGTTCTTC.

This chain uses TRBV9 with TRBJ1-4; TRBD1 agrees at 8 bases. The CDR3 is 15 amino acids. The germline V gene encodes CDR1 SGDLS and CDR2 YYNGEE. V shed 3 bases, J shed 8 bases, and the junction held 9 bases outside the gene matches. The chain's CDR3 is CASSDRTGSSEKLFF. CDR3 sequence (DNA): TGTGCCAGCAGCGATAGGACAGGGAGTAGCGAAAAACTGTTTTTT.

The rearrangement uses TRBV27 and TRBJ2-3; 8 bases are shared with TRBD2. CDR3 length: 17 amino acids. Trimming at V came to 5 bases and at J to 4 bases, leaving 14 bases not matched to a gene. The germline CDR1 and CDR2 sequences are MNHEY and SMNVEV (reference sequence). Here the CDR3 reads CASSKFYSGGDADTQYF. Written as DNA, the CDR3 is TGTGCCAGCAGTAAATTTTACAGCGGGGGCGATGCAGATACGCAGTATTTT.

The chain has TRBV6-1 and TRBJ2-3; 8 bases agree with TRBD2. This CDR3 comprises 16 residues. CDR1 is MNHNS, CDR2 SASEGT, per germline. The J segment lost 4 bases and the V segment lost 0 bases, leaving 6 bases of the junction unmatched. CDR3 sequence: CASSEAAAGGSDTQYF. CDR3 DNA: TGTGCCAGCAGTGAAGCGGCCGCGGGAGGCTCAGATACGCAGTATTTT.

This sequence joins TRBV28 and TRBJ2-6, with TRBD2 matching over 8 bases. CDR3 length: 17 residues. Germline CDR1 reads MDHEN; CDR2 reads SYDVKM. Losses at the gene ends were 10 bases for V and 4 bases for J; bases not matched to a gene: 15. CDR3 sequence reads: CATRGTAGASGANVLTF. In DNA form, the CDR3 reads TGTGCCACCAGGGGTACAGCGGGAGCGTCCGGGGCCAACGTCCTGACTTTC. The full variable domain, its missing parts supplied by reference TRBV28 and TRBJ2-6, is DVKVTQSSRYLVKRTGEKVFLECVQDMDHENMFWYRQDPGLGLRLIYFSYDVKMKEKGDIPEGYSVSREKKERFSLILESASTNQTSMYLCATRGTAGASGANVLTFGAGSRLTVL.

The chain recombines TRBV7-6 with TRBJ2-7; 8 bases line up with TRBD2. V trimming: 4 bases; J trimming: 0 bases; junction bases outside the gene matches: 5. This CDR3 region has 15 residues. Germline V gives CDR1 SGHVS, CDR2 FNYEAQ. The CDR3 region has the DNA TGTGCCAGCAGCTCAATAGCGGGATCCTCCTACGAGCAGTACTTC. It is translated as CASSSIAGSSYEQYF. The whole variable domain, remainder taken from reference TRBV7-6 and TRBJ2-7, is GAGVSQSPRYKVTKRGQDVALRCDPISGHVSLYWYRQALGQGPEFLTYFNYEAQQDKSGLPNDRFSAERPEGSISTLTIQRTEQRDSAMYRCASSSIAGSSYEQYFGPGTRLTVT.

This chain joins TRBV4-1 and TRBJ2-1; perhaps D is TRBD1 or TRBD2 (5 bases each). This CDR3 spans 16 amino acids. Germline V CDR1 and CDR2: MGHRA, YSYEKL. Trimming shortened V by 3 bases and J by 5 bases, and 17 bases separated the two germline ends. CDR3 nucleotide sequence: TGCGCCAGCAGCCACAAAATGGGGGAACTCGACAATGAGCAGTTCTTC. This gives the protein CASSHKMGELDNEQFF.

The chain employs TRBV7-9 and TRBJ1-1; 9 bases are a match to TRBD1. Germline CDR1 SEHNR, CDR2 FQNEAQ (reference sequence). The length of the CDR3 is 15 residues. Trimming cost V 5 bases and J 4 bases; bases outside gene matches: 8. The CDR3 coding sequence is TGTGCCAGCAGCCGATCCGGGACAGGGATCACTGAAGCTTTCTTT. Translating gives CASSRSGTGITEAFF.

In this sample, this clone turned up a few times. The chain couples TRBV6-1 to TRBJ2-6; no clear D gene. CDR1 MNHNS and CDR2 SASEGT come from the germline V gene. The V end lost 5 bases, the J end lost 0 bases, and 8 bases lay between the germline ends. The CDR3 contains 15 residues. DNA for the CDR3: TGTGCCAGCAGTAACAGAGCCTCTGGGGCCAACGTCCTGACTTTC. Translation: CASSNRASGANVLTF.

The CDR3 loop is CASSGGQGTYNEQFF. For the CDR3, the DNA is TGCGCCAGCAGCGGGGGCCAGGGGACCTACAATGAGCAGTTCTTC. The chain recombines TRBV5-1 with TRBJ2-1; the D gene is possibly TRBD1 (6 bases). The CDR3 loop spans 15 amino acids. Between the trimmed V and J ends, which lost 4 bases and 2 bases, there was a span of 13 bases. Germline loops: CDR1 SGHRS, CDR2 YFSETQ.

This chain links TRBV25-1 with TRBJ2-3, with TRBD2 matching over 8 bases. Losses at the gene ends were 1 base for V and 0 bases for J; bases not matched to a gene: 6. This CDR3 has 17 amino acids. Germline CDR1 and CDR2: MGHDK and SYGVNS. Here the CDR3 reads CASSESWASGSTDTQYF. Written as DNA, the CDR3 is TGTGCCAGCAGTGAATCCTGGGCTAGCGGGAGCACAGATACGCAGTATTTT.

CDR3 protein: CAWNPGQGRKLFF. The CDR3 DNA reads as TGTGCCTGGAACCCCGGACAGGGACGAAAACTGTTTTTT. V usage is TRBV30 and J usage is TRBJ1-4; 8 bases line up with TRBD1. V was clipped by 4 bases and J by 10 bases; unmatched bases: 8. The CDR3 has 13 amino acids. Per the germline V gene, CDR1 is GTSNPN and CDR2 is SVGIG (reference sequence).

CDR3 DNA sequence: TGCGCCAGCAGCTTGAATCCTAGCGGGGGCACAGATACGCAGTATTTT. It codes for CASSLNPSGGTDTQYF. The gene calls are TRBV5-1 and TRBJ2-3; 9 bases align to TRBD2. CDR1 SGHRS and CDR2 YFSETQ come from the germline V gene. V shed 1 base, J shed 1 base, and the junction held 4 bases outside the gene matches. The CDR3 is 16 amino acids.

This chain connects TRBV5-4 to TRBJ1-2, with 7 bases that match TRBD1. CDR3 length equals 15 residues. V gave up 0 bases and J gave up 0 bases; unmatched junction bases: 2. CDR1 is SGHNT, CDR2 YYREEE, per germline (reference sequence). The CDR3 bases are TGTGCCAGCAGCTTGGGAGGGACAGCTAACTATGGCTACACCTTC. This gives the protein CASSLGGTANYGYTF.

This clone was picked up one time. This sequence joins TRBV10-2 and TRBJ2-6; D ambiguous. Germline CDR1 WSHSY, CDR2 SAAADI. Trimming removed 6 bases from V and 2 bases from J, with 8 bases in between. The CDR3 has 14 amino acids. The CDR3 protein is CASRERPGANVLTF. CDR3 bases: TGCGCCAGCAGGGAACGCCCTGGGGCCAACGTCCTGACTTTC.

CDR3 sequence: CASSLGHTSANEQYF. In DNA, the CDR3 is TGCGCCAGCAGCTTGGGGCATACTAGCGCTAACGAGCAGTACTTC. The gene calls are TRBV5-1 and TRBJ2-7; TRBD2 matches 7 bases. This CDR3 contains 15 residues. V shed 0 bases, J shed 5 bases, and the junction held 8 bases outside the gene matches. Germline lookup yields CDR1 SGHRS and CDR2 YFSETQ.

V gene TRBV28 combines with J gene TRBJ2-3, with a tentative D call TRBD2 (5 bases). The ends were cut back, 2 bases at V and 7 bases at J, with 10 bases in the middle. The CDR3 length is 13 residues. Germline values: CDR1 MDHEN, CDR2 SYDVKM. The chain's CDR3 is CASSLPIGNTQYF. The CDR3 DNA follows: TGTGCCAGCAGTTTACCGATCGGGAATACGCAGTATTTT. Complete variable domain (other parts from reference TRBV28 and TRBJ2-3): DVKVTQSSRYLVKRTGEKVFLECVQDMDHENMFWYRQDPGLGLRLIYFSYDVKMKEKGDIPEGYSVSREKKERFSLILESASTNQTSMYLCASSLPIGNTQYFGPGTRLTVL.

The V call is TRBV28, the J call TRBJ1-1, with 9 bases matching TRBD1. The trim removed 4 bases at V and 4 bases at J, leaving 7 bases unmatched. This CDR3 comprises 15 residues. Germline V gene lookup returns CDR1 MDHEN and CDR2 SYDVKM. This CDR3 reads CASSYGTGWSTEAFF. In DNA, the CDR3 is TGTGCCAGCAGTTACGGGACAGGGTGGAGCACTGAAGCTTTCTTT.

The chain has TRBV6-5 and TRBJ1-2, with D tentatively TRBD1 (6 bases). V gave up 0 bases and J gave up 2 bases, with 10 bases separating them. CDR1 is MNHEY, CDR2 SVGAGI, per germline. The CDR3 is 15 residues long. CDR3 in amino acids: CASSYSGGANYGYTF. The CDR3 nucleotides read TGTGCCAGCAGTTACTCGGGGGGGGCGAACTATGGCTACACCTTC.

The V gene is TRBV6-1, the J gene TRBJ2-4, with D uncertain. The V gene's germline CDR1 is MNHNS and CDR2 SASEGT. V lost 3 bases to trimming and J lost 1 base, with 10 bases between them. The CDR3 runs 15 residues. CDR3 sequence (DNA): TGTGCCAGCAGTGATTTAAGTCCGGCCAAAAACATTCAGTACTTC. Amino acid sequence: CASSDLSPAKNIQYF.

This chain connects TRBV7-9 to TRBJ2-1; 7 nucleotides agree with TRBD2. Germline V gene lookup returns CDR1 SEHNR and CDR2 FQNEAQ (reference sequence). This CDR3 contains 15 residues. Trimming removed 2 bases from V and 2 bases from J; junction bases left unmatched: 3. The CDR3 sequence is CASSLISGTYNEQFF. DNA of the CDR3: TGTGCCAGCAGCTTAATAAGCGGGACCTACAATGAGCAGTTCTTC.

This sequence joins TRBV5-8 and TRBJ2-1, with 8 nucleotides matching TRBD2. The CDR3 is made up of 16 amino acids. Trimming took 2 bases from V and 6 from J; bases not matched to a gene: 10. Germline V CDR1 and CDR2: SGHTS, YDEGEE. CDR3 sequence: CASSFLAGGRRNEQFF. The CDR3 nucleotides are TGTGCCAGCAGCTTCCTGGCGGGAGGAAGGCGCAATGAGCAGTTCTTC.

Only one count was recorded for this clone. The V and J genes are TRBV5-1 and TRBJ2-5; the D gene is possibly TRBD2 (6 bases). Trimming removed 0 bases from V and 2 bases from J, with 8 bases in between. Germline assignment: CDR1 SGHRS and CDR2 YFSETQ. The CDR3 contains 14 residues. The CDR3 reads CASSLGSGQETQYF. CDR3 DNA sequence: TGCGCCAGCAGCTTGGGTAGCGGTCAAGAGACCCAGTACTTC.

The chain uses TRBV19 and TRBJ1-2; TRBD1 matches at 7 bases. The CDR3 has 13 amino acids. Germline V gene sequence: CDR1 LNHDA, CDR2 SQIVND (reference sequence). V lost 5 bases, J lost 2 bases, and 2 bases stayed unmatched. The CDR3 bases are TGTGCCAGTAGTGGGGGACAGAACTATGGCTACACCTTC. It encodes CASSGGQNYGYTF. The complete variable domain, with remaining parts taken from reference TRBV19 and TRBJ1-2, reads DGGITQSPKYLFRKEGQNVTLSCEQNLNHDAMYWYRQDPGQGLRLIYYSQIVNDFQKGDIAEGYSVSREKKESFPLTVTSAQKNPTAFYLCASSGGQNYGYTFGSGTRLTVV.

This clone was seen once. The CDR3 loop is CASSPYSSGSNPSNTGELFF. Written as DNA, the CDR3 is TGCGCCAGCAGCCCCTATAGTAGCGGAAGCAACCCTTCGAACACCGGGGAGCTGTTTTTT. The chain recombines TRBV4-1 with TRBJ2-2; D possibly corresponds to TRBD2 (6 bases). Trimming removed 4 bases from V and 0 bases from J, with 24 bases in between. The CDR3 loop spans 20 amino acids. Germline V gene sequence: CDR1 MGHRA, CDR2 YSYEKL.

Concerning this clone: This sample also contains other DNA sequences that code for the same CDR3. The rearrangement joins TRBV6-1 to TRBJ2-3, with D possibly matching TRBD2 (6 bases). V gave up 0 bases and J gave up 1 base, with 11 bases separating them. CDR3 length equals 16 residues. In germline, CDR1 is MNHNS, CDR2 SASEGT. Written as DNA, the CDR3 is TGTGCCAGCAGTGAAGCGGCTAGCGACGGCACAGATACGCAGTATTTT. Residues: CASSEAASDGTDTQYF.

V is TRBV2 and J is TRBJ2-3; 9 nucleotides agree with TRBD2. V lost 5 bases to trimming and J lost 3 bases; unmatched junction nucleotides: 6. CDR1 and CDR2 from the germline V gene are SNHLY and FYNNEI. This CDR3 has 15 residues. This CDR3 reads CASSPAGGITDTQYF. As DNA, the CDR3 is TGTGCCAGCAGTCCAGCGGGAGGTATTACAGATACGCAGTATTTT.

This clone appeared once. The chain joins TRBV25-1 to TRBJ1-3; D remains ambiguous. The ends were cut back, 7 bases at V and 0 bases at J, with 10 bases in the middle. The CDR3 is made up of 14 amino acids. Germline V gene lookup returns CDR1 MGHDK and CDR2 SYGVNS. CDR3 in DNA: TGTGCCAGCACCGACTGGAGCTCTGGAAACACCATATATTTT. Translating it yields CASTDWSSGNTIYF.

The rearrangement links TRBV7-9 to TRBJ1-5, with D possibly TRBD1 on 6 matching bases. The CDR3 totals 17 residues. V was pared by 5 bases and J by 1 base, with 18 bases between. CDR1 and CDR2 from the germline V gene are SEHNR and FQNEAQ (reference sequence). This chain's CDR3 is CASSLGAVGGSNQPQHF. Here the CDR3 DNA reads TGTGCCAGCAGCCTAGGGGCAGTAGGGGGGAGCAATCAGCCCCAGCATTTT.

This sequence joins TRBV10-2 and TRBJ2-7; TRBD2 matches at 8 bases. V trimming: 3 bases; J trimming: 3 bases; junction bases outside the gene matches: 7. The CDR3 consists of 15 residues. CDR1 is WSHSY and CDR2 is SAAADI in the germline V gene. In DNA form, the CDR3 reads TGCGCCAGCAGTGACCCCCGGGGGGGCCTCTACGAGCAGTACTTC. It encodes CASSDPRGGLYEQYF.